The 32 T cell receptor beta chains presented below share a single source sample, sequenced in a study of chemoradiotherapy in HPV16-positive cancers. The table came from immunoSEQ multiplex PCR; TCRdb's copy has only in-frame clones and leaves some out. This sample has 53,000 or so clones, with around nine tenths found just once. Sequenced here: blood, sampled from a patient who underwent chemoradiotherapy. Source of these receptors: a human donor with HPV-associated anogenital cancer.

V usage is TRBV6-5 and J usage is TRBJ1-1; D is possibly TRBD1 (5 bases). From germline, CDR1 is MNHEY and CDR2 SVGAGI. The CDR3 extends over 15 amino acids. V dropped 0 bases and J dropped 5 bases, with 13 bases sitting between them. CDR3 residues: CASSYSPGIKTEAFF. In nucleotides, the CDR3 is TGTGCCAGCAGTTACTCTCCAGGGATCAAAACTGAAGCTTTCTTT.

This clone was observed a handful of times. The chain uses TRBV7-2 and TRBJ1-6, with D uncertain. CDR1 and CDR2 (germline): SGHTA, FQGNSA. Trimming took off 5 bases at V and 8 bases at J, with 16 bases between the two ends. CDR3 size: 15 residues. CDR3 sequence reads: CASSLAGRTHSPLHF. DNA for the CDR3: TGTGCCAGCAGCCTCGCTGGCAGGACCCATTCACCCCTCCACTTT.

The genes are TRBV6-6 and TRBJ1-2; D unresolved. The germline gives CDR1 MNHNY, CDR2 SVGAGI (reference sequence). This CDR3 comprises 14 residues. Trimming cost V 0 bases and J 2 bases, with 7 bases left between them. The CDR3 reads CASSYSKGNYGYTF. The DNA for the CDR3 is TGTGCCAGCAGTTACTCGAAAGGCAACTATGGCTACACCTTC.

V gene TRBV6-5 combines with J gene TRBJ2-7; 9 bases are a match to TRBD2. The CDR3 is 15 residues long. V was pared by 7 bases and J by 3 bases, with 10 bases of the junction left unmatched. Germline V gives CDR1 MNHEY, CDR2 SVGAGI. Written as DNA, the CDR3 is TGTGCCAGCATTAAAACGCTAGCGGGGTTCTACGAGCAGTACTTC. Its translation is CASIKTLAGFYEQYF.

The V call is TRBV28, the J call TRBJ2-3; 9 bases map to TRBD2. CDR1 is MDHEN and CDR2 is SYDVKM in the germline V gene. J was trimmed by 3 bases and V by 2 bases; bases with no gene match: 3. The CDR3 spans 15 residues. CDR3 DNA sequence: TGTGCCAGCAGTTTACTAGCGGGAAGAACAGATACGCAGTATTTT. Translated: CASSLLAGRTDTQYF.

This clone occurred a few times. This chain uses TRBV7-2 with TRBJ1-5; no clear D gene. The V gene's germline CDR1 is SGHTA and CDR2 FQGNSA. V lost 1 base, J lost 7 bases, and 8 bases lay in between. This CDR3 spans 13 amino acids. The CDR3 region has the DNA TGTGCCAGCAGCTTAGGTGTAGGGCAGCCCCAGCATTTT. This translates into CASSLGVGQPQHF.

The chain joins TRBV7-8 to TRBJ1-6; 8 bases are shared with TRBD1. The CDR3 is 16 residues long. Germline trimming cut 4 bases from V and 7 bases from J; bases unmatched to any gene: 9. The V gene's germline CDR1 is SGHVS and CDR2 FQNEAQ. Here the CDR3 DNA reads TGTGCCAGCAGCTCCCTCGGACAGGGCGGAAATTCACCCCTCCACTTT. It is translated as CASSSLGQGGNSPLHF.

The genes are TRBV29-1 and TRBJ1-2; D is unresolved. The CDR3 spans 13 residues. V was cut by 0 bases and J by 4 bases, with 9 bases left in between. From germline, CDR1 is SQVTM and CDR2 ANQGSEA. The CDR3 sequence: CSVEDLRAYGYTF. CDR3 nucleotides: TGCAGCGTTGAAGATCTGAGGGCCTATGGCTACACCTTC.

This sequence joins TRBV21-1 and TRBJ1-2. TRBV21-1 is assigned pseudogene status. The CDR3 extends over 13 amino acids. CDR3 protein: CAACGAPNYGYTF. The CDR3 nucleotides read TGTGCCGCGTGTGGAGCCCCCAACTATGGCTACACCTTC.

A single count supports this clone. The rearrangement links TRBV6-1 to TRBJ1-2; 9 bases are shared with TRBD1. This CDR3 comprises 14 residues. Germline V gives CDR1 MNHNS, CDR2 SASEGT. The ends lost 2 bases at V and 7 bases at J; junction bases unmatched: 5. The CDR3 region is CASSETTGGVGYTF. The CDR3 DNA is TGTGCCAGCAGTGAAACCACAGGGGGCGTTGGCTACACCTTC.

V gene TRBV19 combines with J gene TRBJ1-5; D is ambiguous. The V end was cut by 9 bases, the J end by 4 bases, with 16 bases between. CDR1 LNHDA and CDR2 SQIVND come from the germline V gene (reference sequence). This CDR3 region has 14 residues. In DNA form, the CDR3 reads TGTGCCAGCCGAAAAGAACAGCCGAATCAGCCCCAGCATTTT. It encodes CASRKEQPNQPQHF.

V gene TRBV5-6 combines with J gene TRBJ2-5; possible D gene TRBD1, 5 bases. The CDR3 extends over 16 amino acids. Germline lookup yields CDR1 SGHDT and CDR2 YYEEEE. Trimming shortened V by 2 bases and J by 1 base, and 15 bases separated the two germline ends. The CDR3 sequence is CASSLGVRLSQETQYF. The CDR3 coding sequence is TGTGCCAGCAGCTTAGGGGTTAGGCTAAGCCAAGAGACCCAGTACTTC.

The chain's CDR3 is CASSPDGSNTEAFF. CDR3 nucleotide sequence: TGCGCCAGCAGCCCGGACGGCAGTAACACTGAAGCTTTCTTT. The chain couples TRBV5-1 to TRBJ1-1, with D unclear. The length of the CDR3 is 14 residues. V shed 4 bases and J shed 2 bases, with 12 bases lying between them. Germline V gene sequence: CDR1 SGHRS, CDR2 YFSETQ.

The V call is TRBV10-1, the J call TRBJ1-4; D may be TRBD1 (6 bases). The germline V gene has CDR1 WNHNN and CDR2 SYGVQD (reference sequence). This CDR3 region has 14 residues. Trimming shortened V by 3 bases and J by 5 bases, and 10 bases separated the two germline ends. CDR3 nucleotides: TGCGCCAGCAGTGATGGGCAGGGGAATGAAAAACTGTTTTTT. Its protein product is CASSDGQGNEKLFF.

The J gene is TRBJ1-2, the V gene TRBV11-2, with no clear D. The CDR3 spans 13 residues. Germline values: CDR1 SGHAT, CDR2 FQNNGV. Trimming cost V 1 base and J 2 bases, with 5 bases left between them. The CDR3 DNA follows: TGTGCCAGCAGCTTAGGGCCCAACTATGGCTACACCTTC. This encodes CASSLGPNYGYTF. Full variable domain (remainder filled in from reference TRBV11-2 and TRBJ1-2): EAGVAQSPRYKIIEKRQSVAFWCNPISGHATLYWYQQILGQGPKLLIQFQNNGVVDDSQLPKDRFSAERLKGVDSTLKIQPAKLEDSAVYLCASSLGPNYGYTFGSGTRLTVV.

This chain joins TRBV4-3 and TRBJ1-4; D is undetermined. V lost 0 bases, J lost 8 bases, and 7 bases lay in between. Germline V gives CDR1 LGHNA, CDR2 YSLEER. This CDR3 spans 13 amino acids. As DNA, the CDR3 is TGCGCCAGCAGCCAAGATCTAGGAGAAAAACTGTTTTTT. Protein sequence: CASSQDLGEKLFF.

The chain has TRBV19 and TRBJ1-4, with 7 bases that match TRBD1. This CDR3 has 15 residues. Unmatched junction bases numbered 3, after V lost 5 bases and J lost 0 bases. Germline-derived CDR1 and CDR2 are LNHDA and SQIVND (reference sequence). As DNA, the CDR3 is TGTGCCAGTAGTTCCGGGACAGCAACTAATGAAAAACTGTTTTTT. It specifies CASSSGTATNEKLFF. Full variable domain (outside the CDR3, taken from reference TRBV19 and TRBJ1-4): DGGITQSPKYLFRKEGQNVTLSCEQNLNHDAMYWYRQDPGQGLRLIYYSQIVNDFQKGDIAEGYSVSREKKESFPLTVTSAQKNPTAFYLCASSSGTATNEKLFFGSGTQLSVL.

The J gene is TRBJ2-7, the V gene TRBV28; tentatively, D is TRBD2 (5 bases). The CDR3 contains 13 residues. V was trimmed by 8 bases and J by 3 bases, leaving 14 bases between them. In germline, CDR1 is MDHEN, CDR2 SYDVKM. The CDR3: CASLGDGNYEQYF. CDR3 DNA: TGTGCCAGCTTAGGAGACGGGAACTACGAGCAGTACTTC.

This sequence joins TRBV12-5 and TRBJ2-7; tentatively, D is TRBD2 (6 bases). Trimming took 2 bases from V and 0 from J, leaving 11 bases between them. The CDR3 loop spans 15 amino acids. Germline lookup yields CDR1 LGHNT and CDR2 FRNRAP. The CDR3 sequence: CASGLRAGGSYEQYF. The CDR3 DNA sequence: TGTGCTAGTGGTTTGCGAGCGGGTGGCTCCTACGAGCAGTACTTC. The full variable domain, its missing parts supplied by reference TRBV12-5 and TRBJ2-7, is DARVTQTPRHKVTEMGQEVTMRCQPILGHNTVFWYRQTMMQGLELLAYFRNRAPLDDSGMPKDRFSAEMPDATLATLKIQPSEPRDSAVYFCASGLRAGGSYEQYFGPGTRLTVT.

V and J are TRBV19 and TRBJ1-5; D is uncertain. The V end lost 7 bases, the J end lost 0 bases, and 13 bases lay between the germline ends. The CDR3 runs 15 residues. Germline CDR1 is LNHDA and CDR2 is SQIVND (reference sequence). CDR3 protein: CASKWVGNSNQPQHF. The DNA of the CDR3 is TGTGCCAGTAAGTGGGTAGGGAATAGCAATCAGCCCCAGCATTTT.

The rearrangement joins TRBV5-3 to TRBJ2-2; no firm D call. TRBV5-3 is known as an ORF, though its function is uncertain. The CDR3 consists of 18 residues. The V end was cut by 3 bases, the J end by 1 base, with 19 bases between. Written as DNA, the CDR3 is TGTGCCAGAAGCTATTGGGGTCTCACACATGTGAACACCGGGGAGCTGTTTTTT. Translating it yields CARSYWGLTHVNTGELFF.

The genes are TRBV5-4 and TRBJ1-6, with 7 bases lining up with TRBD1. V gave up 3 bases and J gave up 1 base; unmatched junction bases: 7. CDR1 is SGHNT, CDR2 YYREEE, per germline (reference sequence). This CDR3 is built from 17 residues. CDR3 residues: CASSSGQDRSYNSPLHF. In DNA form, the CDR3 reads TGTGCCAGCAGCTCTGGACAGGATCGGTCCTATAATTCACCCCTCCACTTT.

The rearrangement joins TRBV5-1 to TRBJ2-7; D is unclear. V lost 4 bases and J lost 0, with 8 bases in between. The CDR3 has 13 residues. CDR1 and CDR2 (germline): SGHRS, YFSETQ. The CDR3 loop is CASSVASSYEQYF. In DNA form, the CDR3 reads TGCGCCAGCAGCGTAGCCAGCTCCTACGAGCAGTACTTC. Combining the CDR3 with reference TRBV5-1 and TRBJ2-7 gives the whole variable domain KAGVTQTPRYLIKTRGQQVTLSCSPISGHRSVSWYQQTPGQGLQFLFEYFSETQRNKGNFPGRFSGRQFSNSRSEMNVSTLELGDSALYLCASSVASSYEQYFGPGTRLTVT.

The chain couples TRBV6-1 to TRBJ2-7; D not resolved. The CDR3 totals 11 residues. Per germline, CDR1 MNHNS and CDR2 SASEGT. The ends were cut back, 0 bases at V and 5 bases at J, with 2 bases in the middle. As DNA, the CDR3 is TGTGCCAGCAGTGAAGCGAACGAGCAGTACTTC. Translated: CASSEANEQYF.

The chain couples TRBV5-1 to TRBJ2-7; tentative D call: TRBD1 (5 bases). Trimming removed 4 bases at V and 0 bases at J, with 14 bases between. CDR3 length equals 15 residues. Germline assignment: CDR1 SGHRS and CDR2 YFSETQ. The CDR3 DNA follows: TGCGCCAGCAGCCCCGGACACGCTACCTCCTACGAGCAGTACTTC. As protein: CASSPGHATSYEQYF.

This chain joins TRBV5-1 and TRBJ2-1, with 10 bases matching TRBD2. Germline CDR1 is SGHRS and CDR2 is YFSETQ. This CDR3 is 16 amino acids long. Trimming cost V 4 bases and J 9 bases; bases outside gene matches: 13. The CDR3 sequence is CASSPPHPSGSGEQFF. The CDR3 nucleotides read TGCGCCAGCAGCCCCCCCCACCCTAGCGGGAGTGGTGAGCAGTTCTTC. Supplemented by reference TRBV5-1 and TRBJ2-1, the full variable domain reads KAGVTQTPRYLIKTRGQQVTLSCSPISGHRSVSWYQQTPGQGLQFLFEYFSETQRNKGNFPGRFSGRQFSNSRSEMNVSTLELGDSALYLCASSPPHPSGSGEQFFGPGTRLTVL.

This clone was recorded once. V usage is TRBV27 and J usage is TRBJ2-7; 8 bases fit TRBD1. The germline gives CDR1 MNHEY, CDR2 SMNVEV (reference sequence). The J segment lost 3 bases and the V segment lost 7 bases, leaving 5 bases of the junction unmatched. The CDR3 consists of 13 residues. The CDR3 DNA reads TGTGCCAGCACCGACAGGGGCAGCTACGAGCAGTACTTC. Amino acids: CASTDRGSYEQYF.

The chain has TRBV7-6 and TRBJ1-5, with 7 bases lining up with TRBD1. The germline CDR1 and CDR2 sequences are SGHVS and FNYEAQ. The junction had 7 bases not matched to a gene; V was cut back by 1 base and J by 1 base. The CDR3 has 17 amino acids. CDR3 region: CASSLGTGVGSNQPQHF. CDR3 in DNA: TGTGCCAGCAGCTTAGGCACAGGGGTAGGAAGCAATCAGCCCCAGCATTTT.

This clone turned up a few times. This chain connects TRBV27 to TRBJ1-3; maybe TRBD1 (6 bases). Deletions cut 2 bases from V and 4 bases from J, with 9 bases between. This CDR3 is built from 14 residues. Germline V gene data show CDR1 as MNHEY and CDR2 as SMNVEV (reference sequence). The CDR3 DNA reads TGTGCCAGCAGTTTAGGGGGGGCCGGAAACACCATATATTTT. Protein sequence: CASSLGGAGNTIYF.

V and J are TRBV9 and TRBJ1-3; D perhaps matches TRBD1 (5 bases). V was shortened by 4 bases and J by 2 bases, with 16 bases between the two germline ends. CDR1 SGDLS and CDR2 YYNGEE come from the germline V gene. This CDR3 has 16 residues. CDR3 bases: TGTGCCAGCAGCCGAACGGGGGGGTTGGCTGGAAACACCATATATTTT. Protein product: CASSRTGGLAGNTIYF.

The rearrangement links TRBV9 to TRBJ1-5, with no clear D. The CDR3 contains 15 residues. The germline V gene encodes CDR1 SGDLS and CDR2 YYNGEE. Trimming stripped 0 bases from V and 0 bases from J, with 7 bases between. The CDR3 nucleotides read TGTGCCAGCAGCGTAGGTGGAAATAGCAATCAGCCCCAGCATTTT. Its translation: CASSVGGNSNQPQHF.

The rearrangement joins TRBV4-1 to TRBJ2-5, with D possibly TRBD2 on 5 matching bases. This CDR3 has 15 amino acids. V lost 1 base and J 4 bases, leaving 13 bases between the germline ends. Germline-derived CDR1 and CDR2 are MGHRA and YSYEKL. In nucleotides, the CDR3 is TGCGCCAGCAGCCAAGGAGGGCCCGGCGGAGAGACCCAGTACTTC. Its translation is CASSQGGPGGETQYF.